The T cell receptor (beta chain) described here comes from a study of identical twins. This clonotype was found a few times. The antigen is undetermined. From the 5' RACE reads, TCRdb called clonotypes with MiXCR, one entry per CDR3 protein. The sample has about 890,000 distinct CDR3 sequences; 9% to 15% are singletons. General study points: Part of the zero-insertion signal could reflect confounding by invariant MAIT and iNKT cells. Twin pairs' shared out-of-frame alpha sequences were enriched in low generation probability.

This sample was shared with a second study, whose subject was yellow fever vaccine responses in identical twins.

The sample comprised PBMCs. The receptor's source is a woman under 30 in good health.

CDR3 amino acids: CSVGNSLEQYF. DNA for the CDR3: TGCAGCGTTGGGAACAGCCTCGAGCAGTACTTC. The V call is TRBV29-1, the J call TRBJ2-7, with unresolved D. V was shortened by 4 bases and J by 6 bases, with 10 bases between the two germline ends. CDR3 length: 11 amino acids. CDR1 SQVTM and CDR2 ANQGSEA come from the germline V gene.